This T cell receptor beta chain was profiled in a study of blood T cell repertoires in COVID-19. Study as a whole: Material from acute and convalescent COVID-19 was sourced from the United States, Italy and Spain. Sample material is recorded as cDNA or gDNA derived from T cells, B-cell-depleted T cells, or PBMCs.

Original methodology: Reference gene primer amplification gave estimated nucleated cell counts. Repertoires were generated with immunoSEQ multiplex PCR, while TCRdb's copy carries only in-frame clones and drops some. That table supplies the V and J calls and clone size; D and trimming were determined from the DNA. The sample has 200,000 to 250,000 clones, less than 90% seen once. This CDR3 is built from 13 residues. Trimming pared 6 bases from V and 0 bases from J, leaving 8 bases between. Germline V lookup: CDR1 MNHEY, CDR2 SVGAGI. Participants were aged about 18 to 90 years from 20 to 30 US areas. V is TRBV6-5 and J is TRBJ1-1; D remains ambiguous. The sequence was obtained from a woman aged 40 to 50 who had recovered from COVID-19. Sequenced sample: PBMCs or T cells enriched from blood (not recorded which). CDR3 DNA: TGTGCCAGCAGGTTTACACTGAACACTGAAGCTTTCTTT. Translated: CASRFTLNTEAFF.